The 15 T cell receptor beta chains listed next were all sequenced from one sample in a study of blood T cell repertoires in COVID-19. The protocol was immunoSEQ multiplex PCR, while the TCRdb copy is restricted to in-frame clones and leaves out a portion. The data show about 250,000 clones, 70% to 90% seen once. The specimen was peripheral blood. The receptors were sampled from a middle-aged woman who had recovered from COVID-19.

This clone was counted only a few times. The J gene is TRBJ1-5, the V gene TRBV10-1; the D is unclear. The germline V gene encodes CDR1 WNHNN and CDR2 SYGVQD (reference sequence). This CDR3 contains 13 residues. The V end lost 2 bases, the J end lost 6 bases, and 8 bases lay between the germline ends. CDR3: CASSEGPSQPQHF. In DNA form, the CDR3 reads TGCGCCAGCAGTGAGGGCCCCTCTCAGCCCCAGCATTTT.

This clone appeared a single time. The chain recombines TRBV7-9 with TRBJ1-1, with TRBD1 as a possible D gene (5 bases). V lost 4 bases to trimming and J lost 0 bases, with 18 bases between them. CDR3 length equals 17 residues. Per germline, CDR1 SEHNR and CDR2 FQNEAQ (reference sequence). The CDR3 protein is CASSSYRDGGVNTEAFF. The CDR3 DNA sequence: TGTGCCAGCAGCTCCTACCGGGACGGGGGAGTGAACACTGAAGCTTTCTTT.

DNA for the CDR3: TGTGCCAGCAGCTTACTAGCGGGAGGGGTCAGCACAGATACGCAGTATTTT. It is translated as CASSLLAGGVSTDTQYF. This rearrangement joins TRBV7-6 to TRBJ2-3, with 12 positions matching TRBD2. Germline-derived CDR1 and CDR2 are SGHVS and FNYEAQ. The CDR3 covers 17 residues. The ends lost 2 bases at V and 0 bases at J; junction bases unmatched: 3.

This sequence joins TRBV7-9 and TRBJ1-2; tentative D call: TRBD1 (6 bases). V lost 3 bases and J 4 bases, leaving 12 bases between the germline ends. Germline CDR1 SEHNR, CDR2 FQNEAQ (reference sequence). The CDR3 runs to 14 residues. CDR3 DNA sequence: TGTGCCAGCAGCTTGGAGACAGGAGCCTATGGCTACACCTTC. As protein: CASSLETGAYGYTF.

The rearrangement links TRBV11-3 to TRBJ2-6; D is possibly TRBD1 (5 bases). The V gene's germline CDR1 is SGHNT and CDR2 YENEEA. V dropped 6 bases and J dropped 2 bases, with 8 bases sitting between them. The CDR3 spans 14 residues. The CDR3 sequence: CASREGAGANVLTF. CDR3 coding DNA: TGTGCCAGCAGGGAAGGGGCTGGGGCCAACGTCCTGACTTTC.

This clone is a singleton in its sample. The CDR3 here is CASSPRGDLTEAFF. The CDR3 DNA reads as TGTGCCAGCAGTCCCCGGGGGGACCTCACTGAAGCTTTCTTT. The V call is TRBV6-5, the J call TRBJ1-1; TRBD1 might be the D (5 bases). V was cut by 5 bases and J by 4 bases, with 14 bases left in between. The germline gives CDR1 MNHEY, CDR2 SVGAGI. CDR3 length: 14 residues.

This rearrangement joins TRBV18 to TRBJ1-1, with no clear D. Per germline, CDR1 KGHSH and CDR2 LQKENI. CDR3 length: 14 residues. V was shortened by 4 bases and J by 1 base, with 10 bases between the two germline ends. In DNA form, the CDR3 reads TGTGCCAGCTCACTCCGACGGGGGAACACTGAAGCTTTCTTT. Amino acid sequence: CASSLRRGNTEAFF.

The chain carries TRBV11-2 and TRBJ2-7; D might be TRBD1 (6 bases). Per germline, CDR1 SGHAT and CDR2 FQNNGV. V was pared by 5 bases and J by 0 bases, with 14 bases between. The CDR3 is 15 amino acids. CDR3 sequence (DNA): TGTGCCAGCAGCCCCAGGGGCCTCCCCTCCTACGAGCAGTACTTC. Its translation is CASSPRGLPSYEQYF.

The V gene is TRBV19, the J gene TRBJ1-5, with a tentative D call TRBD1 (6 bases). From germline, CDR1 is LNHDA and CDR2 SQIVND (reference sequence). V lost 4 bases and J lost 3, with 13 bases in between. The CDR3 has 15 residues. The CDR3: CASSSRTAPNQPQHF. DNA of the CDR3: TGTGCCAGTAGTAGTCGGACAGCTCCCAATCAGCCCCAGCATTTT.

The gene calls are TRBV30 and TRBJ1-2; D is ambiguous. The CDR3 sequence is 12 residues long. Germline V lookup: CDR1 GTSNPN, CDR2 SVGIG (reference sequence). Trimming stripped 8 bases from V and 4 bases from J, with 14 bases between. CDR3 in DNA: TGTGCCGGAGGGAGGCAGGTCTATGGCTACACCTTC. It yields the protein CAGGRQVYGYTF.

The chain has TRBV6-2 or TRBV6-3 and TRBJ2-7; tentative D call: TRBD2 (6 bases). This CDR3 region has 14 residues. In germline, CDR1 is MNHEY, CDR2 SVGEGT. Between the trimmed V and J ends, which lost 6 bases and 1 base, there was a span of 13 bases. CDR3 loop: CASSQQAGSYEQYF. CDR3 bases: TGTGCCAGCAGCCAACAGGCGGGGTCCTACGAGCAGTACTTC.

The V call is TRBV23-1, the J call TRBJ2-7, with D maybe TRBD1 (6 bases). TRBV23-1 is labeled an ORF, and its function is uncertain. The germline V and J ends were trimmed by 2 bases and 3 bases, with 17 bases remaining between them. The CDR3 is 16 amino acids. The CDR3 bases are TGCGCCAGCAGTCAAGGGGACCGGGACACCCACTACGAGCAGTACGTC. This translates into CASSQGDRDTHYEQYV.

The chain is built from TRBV9 and TRBJ1-3; D is unclear. V lost 0 bases, J lost 0 bases, and 4 bases lay in between. This CDR3 is 14 amino acids long. Germline V CDR1 and CDR2: SGDLS, YYNGEE. DNA for the CDR3: TGTGCCAGCAGCGTAGGGAGCTCTGGAAACACCATATATTTT. It translates to CASSVGSSGNTIYF. Filled out from reference TRBV9 and TRBJ1-3, the complete variable domain reads DSGVTQTPKHLITATGQRVTLRCSPRSGDLSVYWYQQSLDQGLQFLIQYYNGEERAKGNILERFSAQQFPDLHSELNLSSLELGDSALYFCASSVGSSGNTIYFGEGSWLTVV.

The chain is built from TRBV7-2 and TRBJ1-1; 7 bases match TRBD1. V was pared by 5 bases and J by 0 bases, with 9 bases of the junction left unmatched. Germline CDR1 and CDR2: SGHTA and FQGNSA. The CDR3 extends over 16 amino acids. CDR3 nucleotides: TGTGCCAGCAGCCCGCATCCGGGGACAGTGAACACTGAAGCTTTCTTT. Translating it yields CASSPHPGTVNTEAFF.

The rearrangement uses TRBV18 and TRBJ2-2; D is uncertain. This CDR3 comprises 15 residues. V shed 2 bases and J shed 7 bases, with 14 bases lying between them. The germline gives CDR1 KGHSH, CDR2 LQKENI. In DNA form, the CDR3 reads TGTGCCAGCTCACCAATTGAGGTGAAGCGCGGGGAGCTGTTTTTT. Its translation: CASSPIEVKRGELFF.